Shown below are 13 T cell receptor beta chains from a single sample sequenced in a study of tumor-infiltrating lymphocytes in primary liver carcinoma (dated by TCRdb to the late 2010s). Without any cell sorting, total RNA and DNA were co-extracted from roughly 20-30 mg of bulk tissue using the AllPrep DNA/RNA mini kit. The sample was run on an Illumina HiSeq 2500. Starting from about 500 ng total RNA, TCRbeta-specific cDNA was produced by reverse transcription with a constant-region primer and ProtoScript II reverse transcriptase. TCRbeta libraries were built with three nested multiplex PCR rounds, a slightly modified ARM-PCR procedure. Each of the first two PCR rounds ran for 9 to 11 cycles using multiplex TRBV1-TRBV30 forward primers together with a Cbeta reverse primer. Starting from the raw public reads, TCRdb applied fastp trimming at Q25, assembled clones with MiXCR and retained in-frame beta chains. Each CDR3 protein appears once, grouped with its most common genes and DNA. The sample table records approximately 73,000 distinct CDR3 sequences; 65% to 75% of these occur just once. Around 15% of the sample is taken by the ten largest.

The sample consisted of liver tumor tissue from sampling region 4. Taken with the paper, the label for cell subset or site translates to: tumor region T4, right-lateral pole. All receptors come from a woman aged 55-70 years with primary liver carcinoma and hepatitis B virus infection.

The count of this clonotype is one. This CDR3 fails to terminate in the conserved phenylalanine or tryptophan, so it likely reflects a read error. It is unclear where the CDR3 begins or ends on the DNA, so no DNA is shown, and the CDR3 is as TCRdb lists it. V gene TRBV7-8 combines with J gene TRBJ1-6; the D call TRBD1 from the table was never checked on the DNA. Germline V gene data show CDR1 as SGHVS and CDR2 as FQNEAQ. The CDR3 is 15 amino acids in total, end residues counted. This chain's CDR3 is CASSVRQGPSSPIHL.

This chain's CDR3 is CASASGGGRTDTQYF. The DNA of the CDR3 is TGTGCCAGCGCAAGTGGCGGAGGAAGGACGGATACGCAGTATTTT. The V gene is TRBV6-5, the J gene TRBJ2-3; D is possibly TRBD2 (5 bases). V was shortened by 8 bases and J by 6 bases, with 21 bases between the two germline ends. The CDR3 totals 15 residues. CDR1 and CDR2 (germline): MNHEY, SVGAGI.

As to this clonotype: One base away lies a much larger clone, so this may be a sequencing read error. DNA for the CDR3: TGTGCCAGCGGTTTATACCGGGGAACGGCCGAGCAGTACTTC. This translates into CASGLYRGTAEQYF. The chain carries TRBV28 and TRBJ2-7; D perhaps matches TRBD2 (5 bases). The germline V gene encodes CDR1 MDHEN and CDR2 SYDVKM. The CDR3 covers 14 residues. Full variable domain (outside the CDR3, taken from reference TRBV28 and TRBJ2-7): DVKVTQSSRYLVKRTGEKVFLECVQDMDHENMFWYRQDPGLGLRLIYFSYDVKMKEKGDIPEGYSVSREKKERFSLILESASTNQTSMYLCASGLYRGTAEQYFGPGTRLTVT.

A word on this clonotype: The conserved phenylalanine or tryptophan normally closing the CDR3 is absent here, so this likely arose from a read error. In DNA, the CDR3 is TGTACCAGCAGCTTAACTGGCGGGAGCGAACAGTACTCC. Protein: CTSSLTGGSEQYS. This chain links TRBV11-2 with TRBJ2-7; 7 bases match TRBD2. Germline CDR1 and CDR2: SGHAT and FQNNGV. CDR3 size: 13 residues.

This chain joins TRBV29-1 and TRBJ2-5; 9 nucleotides line up with TRBD2. The CDR3 is 15 amino acids. Trimming cost V 3 bases and J 5 bases; bases outside gene matches: 10. Per germline, CDR1 SQVTM and CDR2 ANQGSEA. CDR3 coding DNA: TGCAGCGTTGATATAGCGGGAGCCGCCCTGGAGACCCAGTACTTC. It codes for CSVDIAGAALETQYF.

Concerning this clonotype: At one of its ends the junction is not consistent with the germline gene, which may arise from a read error. J is TRBJ2-1 and V is TRBV6-1; tentative D call: TRBD2 (5 bases). Germline lookup yields CDR1 MNHNS and CDR2 SASEGT. The CDR3 length is 14 residues. The CDR3 DNA sequence: TGTGCCACCAGAGCGGAGGACTCCTACAAAGAGCAGCTCTTC. Translated: CATRAEDSYKEQLF.

A remark on this clonotype: The conserved closing phenylalanine or tryptophan is absent in this CDR3, likely reflecting a read error. The chain recombines TRBV10-2 with TRBJ2-1; 11 nucleotides agree with TRBD2. Germline loops: CDR1 WSHSY, CDR2 SAAADI. This CDR3 is built from 15 residues. The CDR3 nucleotides are TGCGCCAGCATGGATACTAGCGGGAGCTACAATAAGCAGTTCTAC. Protein sequence: CASMDTSGSYNKQFY.

Worth noting for this clonotype: At one end the junction does not follow the germline gene, possibly because of a read error. V usage is TRBV18 and J usage is TRBJ2-6; TRBD1 might be the D (5 bases). There are 14 residues in the CDR3. Germline V gene lookup returns CDR1 KGHSH and CDR2 LQKENI. CDR3 region: CASSPGSGAKVLTF. For the CDR3, the DNA is TGTGCCAGCTCCCCAGGGTCTGGGGCCAAGGTCCTGACTTTC.

The sample holds many counts of this clonotype. The V gene is TRBV29-1, the J gene TRBJ2-3, with D possibly TRBD1 on 7 matching bases. Germline loops: CDR1 SQVTM, CDR2 ANQGSEA. This CDR3 region has 14 residues. V shed 1 base and J shed 4 bases, with 12 bases lying between them. The CDR3 protein is CSVEGARGADTQYF. CDR3 coding DNA: TGCAGCGTTGAAGGGGCCAGGGGGGCAGATACGCAGTATTTT.

To note about this clonotype: One end of the junction is discordant with germline, which a read error may explain. The CDR3 region has the DNA TGTGCTAGCAGCTTAAACAGGGGATCCTATGGCTACACGTTC. Protein: CASSLNRGSYGYTF. The V and J genes are TRBV11-2 and TRBJ1-2, with TRBD1 matching 7 bases. Germline V gene sequence: CDR1 SGHAT, CDR2 FQNNGV. The CDR3 has 14 amino acids.

About this clonotype: A junction boundary mismatches the germline segment, possibly from a read error. The J gene is TRBJ1-5, the V gene TRBV11-2; D ambiguous. This CDR3 contains 13 residues. The germline gives CDR1 SGHAT, CDR2 FQNNGV. The CDR3 reads CASSLDRSQSQHF. CDR3 bases: TGTGCAAGCAGCTTAGATCGGAGTCAGTCCCAGCATTTT.

This clonotype was observed a few times. A much larger clone is a single base away; this may be a read error. The chain carries TRBV14 and TRBJ2-7, with D tentatively TRBD2 (7 bases). The CDR3 extends over 13 amino acids. Germline-derived CDR1 and CDR2 are SGHDN and FVKESK. The CDR3 region is CVSSRQRGGQLYF. The CDR3 DNA reads TGTGTCAGCAGCCGACAAAGGGGGGGCCAGCTATACTTC.

The chain recombines TRBV11-2 with TRBJ2-5; no firm D call. The V gene lost 5 bases and the J gene lost 6 bases, with 10 bases spanning the gap. Germline values: CDR1 SGHAT, CDR2 FQNNGV. The CDR3 is 12 residues long. The DNA of the CDR3 is TGTGCCAGCAGCCCTGTCGTGAAGACCCAGTACTTC. As protein: CASSPVVKTQYF.